This entry lists 22 T cell receptor beta chains sequenced from one sample in a study of blood T cell repertoires in COVID-19. Generated by immunoSEQ multiplex PCR, the TCRdb table keeps only in-frame clones and is missing some. The sample holds 650,000 to 800,000 clones, 85% to 90% seen once. The sample comprised peripheral blood. The receptors shown here come from a woman younger than 30 with acute or convalescent COVID-19.

The chain has TRBV11-3 and TRBJ2-2, with 8 bases that match TRBD2. The V gene's germline CDR1 is SGHNT and CDR2 YENEEA. V dropped 4 bases and J dropped 2; count of bases not matched to a gene: 3. CDR3 length: 15 amino acids. The CDR3 nucleotides read TGTGCCAGCAGCTACCGGGGGGGTAACACCGGGGAGCTGTTTTTT. This encodes CASSYRGGNTGELFF. Variable domain in full (rest from reference TRBV11-3 and TRBJ2-2): EAGVVQSPRYKIIEKKQPVAFWCNPISGHNTLYWYLQNLGQGPELLIRYENEEAVDDSQLPKDRFSAERLKGVDSTLKIQPAELGDSAVYLCASSYRGGNTGELFFGEGSRLTVL.

The rearrangement joins TRBV3-1 (or the pseudogene TRBV3-2) to TRBJ2-1; a weak D match, TRBD2 (6 bases). V dropped 1 base and J dropped 0 bases, with 10 bases sitting between them. CDR3 length: 16 residues. Germline CDR1 LGHDT, CDR2 YNNKEL (reference sequence). The CDR3 here is CASSQGRGLSYNEQFF. The CDR3 nucleotides are TGTGCCAGCAGCCAAGGGCGGGGACTCTCCTACAATGAGCAGTTCTTC.

The chain couples TRBV9 to TRBJ1-5, with D hard to call. V was trimmed by 0 bases and J by 4 bases, leaving 11 bases between them. The CDR3 is made up of 15 amino acids. CDR1 and CDR2 from the germline V gene are SGDLS and YYNGEE. CDR3 DNA: TGTGCCAGCAGCGTAGCACCAGGCCCGAATCAGCCCCAGCATTTT. This gives the protein CASSVAPGPNQPQHF.

V gene TRBV29-1 combines with J gene TRBJ2-2; 8 positions agree with TRBD2. The CDR3 runs to 14 residues. The germline gives CDR1 SQVTM, CDR2 ANQGSEA. The trim removed 7 bases at V and 3 bases at J, leaving 7 bases unmatched. In DNA form, the CDR3 reads TGCAGCGCCCTTAGCGGGACCCACACCGGGGAGCTGTTTTTT. Translating gives CSALSGTHTGELFF.

J is TRBJ1-5 and V is TRBV5-1, with 8 bases lining up with TRBD1. The germline gives CDR1 SGHRS, CDR2 YFSETQ. V was pared by 7 bases and J by 0 bases, with 24 bases of the junction left unmatched. The CDR3 spans 21 residues. Here the CDR3 DNA reads TGCGCCAGCCGGTGGGACAGGACGTTTGGGGGCTGGGTGTATAGCAATCAGCCCCAGCATTTT. This encodes CASRWDRTFGGWVYSNQPQHF.

The J gene is TRBJ1-4, the V gene TRBV7-9; the match to TRBD1 covers 7 bases. The CDR3 is 14 residues long. V shed 5 bases, J shed 5 bases, and the junction held 5 bases outside the gene matches. CDR1 and CDR2 (germline): SEHNR, FQNEAQ (reference sequence). CDR3 loop: CASSAGQINEKLFF. DNA for the CDR3: TGTGCCAGCAGCGCGGGACAGATAAATGAAAAACTGTTTTTT.

V gene TRBV27 combines with J gene TRBJ2-7, with D tentatively TRBD2 (5 bases). The CDR3 runs to 15 residues. Germline V gene data show CDR1 as MNHEY and CDR2 as SMNVEV (reference sequence). V was cut by 2 bases and J by 6 bases, with 17 bases left in between. The chain's CDR3 is CASSLGGPQSGEQYF. The CDR3, as DNA: TGTGCCAGCAGTTTAGGAGGCCCCCAATCGGGCGAGCAGTACTTC.

This chain links TRBV18 with TRBJ2-7; D remains ambiguous. CDR3 length: 16 amino acids. The germline gives CDR1 KGHSH, CDR2 LQKENI. Trimming removed 6 bases from V and 0 bases from J, with 18 bases in between. CDR3 protein: CASSQPGAYSSYEQYF. In DNA form, the CDR3 reads TGTGCCAGCTCCCAACCTGGTGCGTACAGCTCCTACGAGCAGTACTTC.

The J gene is TRBJ1-1, the V gene TRBV23-1, with TRBD1 identical over 8 bases. TRBV23-1 is known as an ORF, though its function is uncertain. The CDR3 consists of 16 residues. The trim removed 0 bases at V and 5 bases at J, leaving 8 bases unmatched. This CDR3 is CASSQSPTTGETEAFF. DNA for the CDR3: TGCGCCAGCAGTCAATCCCCCACGACAGGGGAAACTGAAGCTTTCTTT.

J is TRBJ2-3 and V is TRBV5-6; no firm D call. The V and J ends lost 1 base and 0 bases respectively, with 6 bases between them. In germline, CDR1 is SGHDT, CDR2 YYEEEE. This CDR3 has 14 residues. As DNA, the CDR3 is TGTGCCAGCAGCTTGCCCTCTAGCACAGATACGCAGTATTTT. It is translated as CASSLPSSTDTQYF.

The chain employs TRBV19 and TRBJ1-2; possible D gene TRBD1, 5 bases. CDR3 length equals 13 residues. Germline CDR1 is LNHDA and CDR2 is SQIVND (reference sequence). Trimming took off 4 bases at V and 7 bases at J, with 13 bases between the two ends. CDR3 protein: CASSTGIQAGYTF. CDR3 sequence (DNA): TGTGCCAGTAGTACAGGGATTCAGGCTGGCTACACCTTC.

The rearrangement uses TRBV6-6 and TRBJ1-5; 8 bases are shared with TRBD1. Trimming removed 2 bases from V and 7 bases from J; junction bases left unmatched: 7. The CDR3 runs to 15 residues. The germline V gene encodes CDR1 MNHNY and CDR2 SVGAGI (reference sequence). The CDR3 reads CASSYQDRAGQPQHF. CDR3 coding DNA: TGTGCCAGCAGTTACCAGGACAGGGCAGGACAGCCCCAGCATTTT.

The V gene is TRBV6-6, the J gene TRBJ2-2, with 9 nucleotides matching TRBD1. V dropped 7 bases and J dropped 1; count of bases not matched to a gene: 7. Germline CDR1 and CDR2: MNHNY and SVGAGI (reference sequence). CDR3 length: 16 amino acids. The CDR3 bases are TGTGCCAGCATTCTACCGGGACAGGGGAACACCGGGGAGCTGTTTTTT. Translated, it gives CASILPGQGNTGELFF.

This chain connects TRBV9 to TRBJ2-2, with 7 positions matching TRBD2. The V segment lost 2 bases and the J segment 8 bases; nucleotides outside the gene matches: 12. The CDR3 consists of 16 residues. Germline V gene data show CDR1 as SGDLS and CDR2 as YYNGEE. CDR3 in amino acids: CASSVSGTLNRGELFF. The CDR3 coding sequence is TGTGCCAGCAGCGTCAGCGGGACTCTAAACCGAGGGGAGCTGTTTTTT.

The CDR3 DNA sequence: TGCAGCTCTCGGACAGGGGACTATGGCTACACCTTC. Protein: CSSRTGDYGYTF. This sequence joins TRBV29-1 and TRBJ1-2, with 9 bases matching TRBD1. Germline CDR1 is SQVTM and CDR2 is ANQGSEA. V was clipped by 8 bases and J by 3 bases; unmatched bases: 4. This CDR3 spans 12 amino acids.

A note on this clone: Other DNA sequences in this specimen translate into the identical CDR3. V usage is TRBV4-2 and J usage is TRBJ1-2; D not resolved. This CDR3 has 13 amino acids. The ends were cut back, 1 base at V and 4 bases at J, with 7 bases in the middle. Germline V gene sequence: CDR1 LGHNA, CDR2 YNFKEQ. The CDR3 is CASSQGGVYGYTF. CDR3 coding DNA: TGTGCCAGCAGCCAAGGCGGAGTCTATGGCTACACCTTC.

The rearrangement uses TRBV7-2 and TRBJ1-3; D gene unclear. V was cut by 1 base and J by 0 bases, with 7 bases left in between. Germline values: CDR1 SGHTA, CDR2 FQGNSA. The CDR3 extends over 15 amino acids. For the CDR3, the DNA is TGTGCCAGCAGCTTAGACCACACCTCTGGAAACACCATATATTTT. This codes for CASSLDHTSGNTIYF.

The CDR3 DNA reads as TGCGCCAGCAGCTTGGCCGGGACAGGGAACATTCAGTACTTC. This gives the protein CASSLAGTGNIQYF. The J gene is TRBJ2-4, the V gene TRBV5-1; the match to TRBD1 covers 9 bases. V shed 0 bases and J 7 bases; nucleotides not matched to a gene: 2. This CDR3 comprises 14 residues. Germline loops: CDR1 SGHRS, CDR2 YFSETQ.

The chain is built from TRBV18 and TRBJ2-3, with unresolved D. Trimming took off 0 bases at V and 2 bases at J, with 18 bases between the two ends. Germline V gives CDR1 KGHSH, CDR2 LQKENI. The CDR3 loop spans 18 amino acids. The CDR3: CASSPPYPTPENTDTQYF. The CDR3 nucleotides read TGTGCCAGCTCACCACCGTATCCGACTCCTGAGAACACAGATACGCAGTATTTT.

CDR3 residues: CASSPNLIVGLKDTEAFF. The CDR3 nucleotides are TGTGCCAGCTCACCAAACCTGATCGTGGGACTGAAGGACACTGAAGCTTTCTTT. The chain is built from TRBV18 and TRBJ1-1; D is perhaps TRBD1 (5 bases). The CDR3 runs 18 residues. Deletions cut 2 bases from V and 3 bases from J, with 22 bases between. Per germline, CDR1 KGHSH and CDR2 LQKENI.

The rearrangement joins TRBV21-1 to TRBJ2-3; TRBD1 reflects the table's D call only, with no check against the DNA. TRBV21-1 has pseudogene status. The CDR3 is 14 residues long. The CDR3 sequence: CARNSTEPTDTQYF. CDR3 DNA: TGTGCCCGCAACTCGACAGAACCCACAGATACGCAGTATTTT.

This clone came up once. V gene TRBV30 combines with J gene TRBJ1-1, with D possibly TRBD1 on 6 matching bases. Germline values: CDR1 GTSNPN, CDR2 SVGIG (reference sequence). V lost 0 bases and J lost 0, with 11 bases in between. The CDR3 contains 15 residues. The CDR3 DNA sequence: TGTGCCTGGAGTGTTGGGGGGGGCATGAACACTGAAGCTTTCTTT. It is translated as CAWSVGGGMNTEAFF.